What follows describes a single T cell receptor (beta chain). This sample was taken from a study of technical replicates of blood from a handful of donors. TCRdb keeps only in-frame clones here, not all; method: immunoSEQ multiplex PCR. The profile shows about 81,000 clones, just over 95% of them singletons. V shed 3 bases and J 8 bases; nucleotides not matched to a gene: 5. The CDR3 is made up of 13 amino acids. Per the germline V gene, CDR1 is KGHSH and CDR2 is LQKENI. The chain employs TRBV18 and TRBJ1-1, with 8 bases aligning to TRBD1. The sequence derives from a human donor in good health. The source material was T cells isolated from PBMCs. CDR3 sequence: CASSPTRDREAFF. CDR3 DNA sequence: TGTGCCAGCTCACCGACTAGGGACAGGGAAGCTTTCTTT.